The rows below give T cell receptor beta chains drawn from one sample of a study of T cells after yellow fever vaccination. TCRdb reprocessed the 5' RACE reads via MiXCR and lists one record per CDR3 protein. Of about 370,000 distinct CDR3 sequences listed, 9.5% to 13% are singletons. The source was PBMCs, collected on the day of the first yellow fever vaccination. The receptor source for this set is a man younger than 30 who received the YFV17D yellow fever vaccine. CDR3s leave out the opening cysteine and the closing phenylalanine or tryptophan. Fields, in order: V gene, CDR3 length, CDR3 protein.

TRBV5-1 | 13 | ASRGGAGGLNEQF
TRBV15 | 13 | ATSSRRTSNQPQH
TRBV14 | 15 | ASSQAWTSGALWEQF
TRBV4-3 | 11 | ASSPDRGETQY
TRBV7-8 | 13 | ASSRTSGGVGELF
TRBV12-3/TRBV12-4 | 13 | ASIRSTDMNTEAF
TRBV6-1 | 14 | ASSEGHLGTGNTIY
TRBV5-1 | 12 | ASSFGEVINEQF
TRBV7-2 | 12 | ASSLVFRNQPQH
TRBV4-3 | 16 | ASSQEIMSWRQGAGYT
TRBV7-2 | 12 | ASSFVGTYNEQF
TRBV5-4 | 11 | ASTSGLGETQY
TRBV4-3 | 14 | ASSQAGRGDTDTQY